This T cell receptor beta chain was identified during a study of cytomegalovirus exposure and HLA in healthy donors (dated by TCRdb to between 2016 and 2019). With respect to the entire study: An earlier analysis of under 600 of the donors reported more than 250 Gb of sequence data and 117 million unique TCR beta sequences from about 200 million T cells. An early release that covered about 600 HLA-typed donors contained about 300 gigabases of sequencing data and around 85 million unique TCR sequences. Of the 300 to 500 genotyped donors, 65% to 90% were placed in the genetic ancestry cluster associated with self-reported Caucasian donors. The study was designed to test whether signatures of past pathogen exposure could be identified by cataloging public T cell receptors. The study used immunosequencing to profile the T cell repertoires of several hundred subjects and linked those repertoires to cytomegalovirus serostatus. Along with the approximately 700-subject first cohort, a separate validation cohort of over a hundred different subjects was used. To predict cytomegalovirus infection status, the study combined high-throughput TCR immunosequencing, statistical association of individual TCRs with disease status, and machine learning. To study patterns of TCR occurrence, a later analysis re-analyzed previously published TCR beta repertoires from hundreds of donors and added high-resolution HLA genotyping. The later analysis used no new phenotypic data to find candidate immune exposures, relying instead on TCR beta sequences and their occurrence across donors. To decide whether each TCR beta V gene segment behaved as functional or pseudogenic, an earlier analysis of over 500 of the donors relied on high-throughput TCR beta sequencing. Donor age, sex, ethnicity and CMV serostatus were compiled alongside the repertoire data. Genome-wide SNP genotypes for about 65% of the 666 donors were used in a later genetic analysis, which treated that subset as a discovery cohort. Every repertoire in the discovery cohort had been generated on one and the same sequencing platform. HLA typing included class I and class II loci at four-digit resolution. Typing coverage varied by locus: about 629-640 donors for A, B, C, DRB1 and DQB1; about 520 for DQA1; around 570 for DPA1; about 450 for DPB1. Four to six DR-DQ haplotypes were handled as single units for association and clustering, since linkage in the cohort was strong. On average, 235,054 unique TCR beta nucleotide sequences were sequenced per donor among roughly 430 genotyped donors of the cohort, with roughly 19% of those sequences being non-productive. Points the paper makes about the study in general: Across donors, most TCR sequences were observed very rarely, whereas some public TCRs were present in many individuals. A later analysis found that HLA-associated TCR beta chains were more clonally expanded and had lower generation probabilities than equally common non-associated chains. HLA typing was unavailable for some donors at each locus, so association tests used only the typed subset. V-gene and J-gene trimming of TCR beta chains was associated with a missense DCLRE1C variant in a later genetic analysis, and the association was replicated in an independent cohort. Because counts were too low, fewer than 20 rarely observed V segments, including chromosome 9 orphons, were excluded from the earlier analysis of 587 of the donors. In both the original and validation cohorts, the classifier was reported to diagnose cytomegalovirus status with high specificity and sensitivity. According to a later analysis, parvovirus B19, influenza, CMV and Epstein-Barr virus appeared linked to several top co-occurrence clusters. Compared with the roughly 710-donor mean, donors in an Asian-associated ancestry cluster had fewer N-insertions in productive TCRs, according to a later genetic analysis. This cohort had only TCR beta chains sequenced, and the lack of alpha or paired-chain data limited which features could be detected. In a later analysis, most CMV-associated TCR beta chains were found to appear HLA-restricted, with HLA associations seemingly driven largely by CMV exposure. Correlated functional status among segregating V segments might be attributable to linkage disequilibrium, but an unknown experimental factor could not be ruled out. Specific HLA alleles were associated with 15,000 to 20,000 TCR beta sequences at a false discovery rate of 0.05 in a later analysis. A total of fewer than 200 TCR beta chains were listed by the study as associated with cytomegalovirus. Three of the identified cytomegalovirus-associated TCR beta chains were confirmed in vitro to be specific for cytomegalovirus antigens. For the cohort, immune exposure information was limited to CMV serostatus. Roughly uniform sequencing depth across donors was assumed in presence/absence analyses, although this assumption may not hold. A cluster of highly shared sequence variants was judged likely to be a technical artifact of the sequencing pipeline. A further reported finding was that TCR beta sequences accurately predicted the HLA-A and HLA-B alleles for most subjects in the first cohort. In a later analysis, the rate of TCR association differed among HLA loci, with DRB1 alleles having the most associated TCRs and HLA-C alleles having the fewest. Because the 87-base-pair reads could not distinguish some IMGT-functional V segments, including TRBV6-2 and TRBV6-3, those segments were excluded. When HLA alleles, especially DR and DQ, strongly co-occurred, attributing TCR associations to individual alleles was difficult. According to the authors, the approach could potentially be generalized to other disease states and immunological phenotypes. In an earlier analysis of a few hundred of the donors, most TCR beta V segments were observed in productive rearrangements about 87% or about 30% of the time, broadly matching IMGT annotations.

The cohort comprised some 700 healthy bone marrow donors. At the time of sampling, every cohort member was nominally healthy, though immune exposures that went unrecorded were likely present. The donor was CMV seronegative and belonged to the group of under 400 seronegative cohort members. A peripheral blood sample was provided by each donor, and peripheral blood mononuclear cells were used for TCR beta sequencing. Genomic DNA extraction from the blood cell samples was performed with the Qiagen DNeasy Blood Extraction Kit. Between the V and J ends, shortened by 1 base and 5 bases respectively, the junction contains 11 bases. As encoded in the germline V gene (reference sequence), CDR1 is SEHNR while CDR2 is FQNEAQ. The CDR3 runs 14 amino acids, cysteine and phenylalanine included. Only the CDR3 portion is preserved as DNA: 42 bases, with reading frame beginning at the first base. The library was produced with the immunoSEQ multiplex PCR assay. For the multiplex PCR, a mixture combining 60 forward primers for TCR Vbeta segments and 13 reverse primers for TCR Jbeta segments was used. Amplification of the CDR3 region of rearranged TCR beta genes was performed with a multiplex PCR assay on genomic DNA. The amplified TCR beta libraries were sequenced on the Illumina HiSeq System as 87-base-pair reads. Per the source publication's procedure: In a later analysis, tens of millions of unique TCR beta chains were counted across the approximately 640 repertoires, and approximately 11 million of these chains were shared by at least two donors. A nearest-neighbor algorithm error-corrected the raw reads and collapsed the reads into unique sequences, merging closely related sequences to remove PCR and sequencing errors. Alignment of CDR3 sequences to IMGT reference sequences was used to assign V, D and J gene segments. For a sequence to be retained, a match of at least six nucleotides to both a V gene segment and a J gene segment was required. Rearrangements were called productive when the CDR3 lacked stop codons and stayed in frame with V and J; all others were non-productive. Following IMGT convention, CDR3 was defined as the stretch from the second conserved V-encoded cysteine up to the conserved J-encoded phenylalanine. The earlier analysis of fewer than 700 of the donors excluded sequences that lacked an unambiguous match to a single V gene segment. In an earlier analysis of a few hundred of the donors, V segments were called functional above 56.7% productive rearrangements and were called segregating when the between-donor standard deviation exceeded 5%. To diagnose cytomegalovirus status from the catalog of TCR beta chain sequences, a statistical classification framework was built. In a later analysis, V and J genes were assigned by comparing TCR nucleotide sequences against IMGT/GENE-DB human TR gene sequences. Using the TCRdist pipeline, a later analysis assigned CDR3 sequences along with most-parsimonious VDJ recombination scenarios. In a later analysis, each TCR beta chain was defined by its CDR3 amino acid sequence together with its V-gene family, and reads lacking a unique V-gene family were excluded. In a later analysis, approximately 590 highly shared, low-generation-probability nucleotide sequences were removed to address suspected cross-contamination and a sequencing artifact. In a later analysis, a clonal expansion index was calculated for each public chain from normalized within-repertoire ranks of inferred template counts. A later analysis computed generation probabilities with a VDJ recombination model fitted to out-of-frame rearrangements, and checked the results against IGoR. A later analysis scored TCR-TCR, TCR-HLA and TCR-CMV co-occurrence with hypergeometric tests, applying a repertoire-size bias correction to TCR pairs. To estimate false discovery rates, a later analysis permuted the HLA or CMV assignments 20 times. In a later analysis, co-occurring TCRs were grouped with DBSCAN, and TCRdist sequence similarity was added when clustering was performed within HLA-allele-positive subsets. Repertoires with fewer than 30,000 or more than 120,000 public chains, plus five repertoires with anomalous nucleotide sharing, were excluded from co-occurrence clustering. Entries here come from immuneACCESS through TCRdb and include only in-frame sequences with V and J called. Some clones fail to appear in such tables; in the studies checked, an unresolved V gene covers under half of the shortfall, and the cause of the remainder is unknown. V and J calls and clone size are as listed in that table; D and trimming were resolved from the DNA. The sample table lists roughly 180,000 clones, approximately 80% of them with a count of one. Together, the top ten hold approximately 0.78% of the sample.

With regard to this clone: Its antigen is currently not known. The sample holds no much larger clone one base away, and base qualities are not on file.

The chain couples TRBV7-9 to TRBJ2-5; the D gene is unclear. Specimen: PBMCs. The clonotype originates from a woman between 18 and 29 years old in good health and CMV-seronegative. The bases read TGTGCCAGCAGCTTAGTGGGCTCTGGGGAGACCCAGTACTTC. Protein translation: CASSLVGSGETQYF.